The present T cell receptor (beta chain) was sequenced within a study of blood T cell repertoires in COVID-19. Background on the study: COVID-19 samples from acute and convalescent phases originated in the United States, Italy and Spain.

In the original workflow: By means of reference gene primer amplification, nucleated cell counts were estimated. The method was immunoSEQ multiplex PCR; TCRdb's version includes in-frame clones alone and lacks a portion of them. Clone size and V and J calls were adopted from that table, with D and trimming inferred from the DNA. The sample yields under 450,000 clones, more than 70% seen once. This clonotype was obtained from a woman in her forties or fifties with COVID-19, enrolled during active disease. Sequenced: peripheral blood.

This CDR3 is CASSPGRSNQPQHF. CDR3 nucleotide sequence: TGTGCCAGCAGTCCGGGTAGAAGCAATCAGCCCCAGCATTTT. This chain links TRBV28 with TRBJ1-5; D call uncertain. The CDR3 runs to 14 residues. Deletions cut 5 bases from V and 1 base from J, with 9 bases between. Germline values: CDR1 MDHEN, CDR2 SYDVKM.